This TCR beta chain was identified during a study of regulatory T cells in long-lasting Graves disease. Study in general: Positive TSH receptor antibodies alongside over 5 years of antithyroid drugs were what marked Graves' disease as persistent.

Notes on this clonotype: What it binds is not known.

Libraries of TCR beta came from iRepertoire HTBI primers plus Arm-PCR of CDR3 regions. Original data processing: The samples yielded 55 to 75 TRBV and about 15 TRBJ segments. TCRdb re-called the multiplex PCR reads with MiXCR, one entry per CDR3 protein. It is TCRdb's table, rather than the study itself, that gives the V and J calls and clone size. The sample carries almost 350,000 distinct CDR3 sequences, 20% recorded once. Study-level results: Persistent patients shared more public clonotypes (2,741) than newly diagnosed patients (approximately 1,000).

V shed 7 bases and J 2 bases; nucleotides not matched to a gene: 3. The CDR3 totals 13 residues. The V gene's germline CDR1 is MNHNS and CDR2 SASEGT. Time point in this sample: persistent/refractory GD, antithyroid drugs over 5 years with positive TRAb. Isolated PBMC RNA provided the starting material for the TCR library. Under American Thyroid Association guidelines, Graves' disease was diagnosed. The sample was peripheral blood mononuclear cells (PBMCs), taken when the disease was refractory, from a patient treated with antithyroid drugs. The chain carries TRBV6-1 and TRBJ1-2; 8 bases are shared with TRBD1. The TCR originated in a female donor with Graves disease. The CDR3 is CASNRDRNYGYTF. CDR3 in DNA: TGTGCCAGCAATCGGGACAGGAACTATGGCTACACCTTC.